A single sample gave rise to the 32 T cell receptor beta chains below, sequenced in a study of human T cells and chemical hapten exposure. Sample time point: healthy volunteer bleed at 2 weeks. Before extraction, the whole blood was not fractionated, and total RNA was taken from it. TCRdb reprocessed the RACE reads with MiXCR, giving one entry per CDR3 protein. The table records tens of thousands of distinct CDR3 sequences, 4.4% of them present only once. The sample consisted of whole blood. These receptor sequences come from a human donor in good health. Some clones in this sample may be carry-over from other donors' samples.

This clonotype has ten or more counts. CDR3 sequence reads: CASSLDATRSYNEQFF. The CDR3 DNA reads TGCGCCAGCAGCTTGGATGCAACCCGCTCCTACAATGAGCAGTTCTTC. V is TRBV5-1 and J is TRBJ2-1; D is uncertain. Per germline, CDR1 SGHRS and CDR2 YFSETQ. With 0 bases removed from V and 0 bases from J, the gap between germline ends came to 10 bases. CDR3 length: 16 amino acids. Supplemented by reference TRBV5-1 and TRBJ2-1, the full variable domain reads KAGVTQTPRYLIKTRGQQVTLSCSPISGHRSVSWYQQTPGQGLQFLFEYFSETQRNKGNFPGRFSGRQFSNSRSEMNVSTLELGDSALYLCASSLDATRSYNEQFFGPGTRLTVL.

This clonotype was counted only a few times. This chain links TRBV6-5 with TRBJ1-2, with TRBD1 matching 7 bases. This CDR3 contains 15 residues. Germline trimming cut 4 bases from V and 4 bases from J; bases unmatched to any gene: 9. Looked up from germline, CDR1 is MNHEY and CDR2 is SVGAGI. The CDR3, as DNA: TGTGCCAGCAGTTCCCAGACAGGGTTCGGCTATGGCTACACCTTC. Translating gives CASSSQTGFGYGYTF.

This clonotype was seen many times. The rearrangement joins TRBV5-6 to TRBJ1-2; tentative D call: TRBD1 (5 bases). CDR3 size: 15 residues. The V gene lost 0 bases and the J gene lost 3 bases, with 12 bases spanning the gap. The V gene's germline CDR1 is SGHDT and CDR2 YYEEEE. The CDR3 loop reads CASSLESGIYYGYTF. CDR3 DNA sequence: TGTGCCAGCAGCTTGGAATCAGGGATCTACTATGGCTACACCTTC.

This clonotype was recorded many times. The chain combines TRBV7-9 with TRBJ1-2; 7 nucleotides match TRBD1. Per germline, CDR1 SEHNR and CDR2 FQNEAQ (reference sequence). Germline trimming cut 5 bases from V and 11 bases from J; bases unmatched to any gene: 17. The CDR3 loop spans 15 amino acids. CDR3 DNA sequence: TGTGCCAGCAGCCTTACTAGCCGGGACAGTCTTGGGTACACCTTC. Its protein is CASSLTSRDSLGYTF. Full variable domain (rest looked up from reference TRBV7-9 and TRBJ1-2): DTGVSQNPRHKITKRGQNVTFRCDPISEHNRLYWYRQTLGQGPEFLTYFQNEAQLEKSRLLSDRFSAERPKGSFSTLEIQRTEQGDSAMYLCASSLTSRDSLGYTFGSGTRLTVV.

The sample holds many counts of this clonotype. This chain uses TRBV9 with TRBJ2-3; 7 bases fit TRBD2. V gave up 0 bases and J gave up 0 bases; unmatched junction bases: 4. Per the germline V gene, CDR1 is SGDLS and CDR2 is YYNGEE. CDR3 length: 16 residues. CDR3 coding DNA: TGTGCCAGCAGCGTAGTTGGTAGCGGGAGCACAGATACGCAGTATTTT. This gives the protein CASSVVGSGSTDTQYF. Based on the CDR3 plus reference TRBV9 and TRBJ2-3, the full variable domain is DSGVTQTPKHLITATGQRVTLRCSPRSGDLSVYWYQQSLDQGLQFLIQYYNGEERAKGNILERFSAQQFPDLHSELNLSSLELGDSALYFCASSVVGSGSTDTQYFGPGTRLTVL.

This clonotype showed up just a few times. V gene TRBV12-3 or TRBV12-4 combines with J gene TRBJ1-5, with D maybe TRBD1 (6 bases). The CDR3 contains 17 residues. V was pared by 6 bases and J by 2 bases, with 20 bases between. The CDR3, as DNA: TGTGCCAGCAGCCACACTCCGGGGGGGCGAGGCAATCAGCCCCAGCATTTT. Amino acid sequence: CASSHTPGGRGNQPQHF.

This clonotype was recorded many times. The chain joins TRBV7-3 to TRBJ2-1; D perhaps matches TRBD2 (5 bases). Germline V lookup: CDR1 SGHTA, CDR2 FQGTGA. Trimming shortened V by 5 bases and J by 1 base, and 18 bases separated the two germline ends. The CDR3 covers 17 residues. As DNA, the CDR3 is TGTGCCAGCAGCCTTACCGAGCGGCCTTTTTCCTACAATGAGCAGTTCTTC. Translating gives CASSLTERPFSYNEQFF.

This clonotype has ten or more counts. The DNA for the CDR3 is TGTGCCAGCAGCCCATCCCAGGGGATCAATGAAAAACTGTTTTTT. It specifies CASSPSQGINEKLFF. J is TRBJ1-4 and V is TRBV12-3 or TRBV12-4, with TRBD1 as a possible D gene (6 bases). CDR3 size: 15 residues. V was cut by 6 bases and J by 5 bases, with 16 bases left in between.

The J gene is TRBJ1-5, the V gene TRBV5-1; TRBD1 aligns across 7 bases. The germline V gene has CDR1 SGHRS and CDR2 YFSETQ. V dropped 4 bases and J dropped 0; count of bases not matched to a gene: 10. This CDR3 has 17 residues. The CDR3 DNA reads TGCGCCAGCAGCCCGGGGGACAGTCTTCCTAGCAATCAGCCCCAGCATTTT. This encodes CASSPGDSLPSNQPQHF. Together with reference TRBV5-1 and TRBJ1-5, the CDR3 gives the full variable domain: KAGVTQTPRYLIKTRGQQVTLSCSPISGHRSVSWYQQTPGQGLQFLFEYFSETQRNKGNFPGRFSGRQFSNSRSEMNVSTLELGDSALYLCASSPGDSLPSNQPQHFGDGTRLSIL.

This clonotype was seen ten or more times. The chain recombines TRBV6-1 with TRBJ1-1; D gene ambiguous. This CDR3 has 15 amino acids. Germline V lookup: CDR1 MNHNS, CDR2 SASEGT. V was clipped by 4 bases and J by 4 bases, with 16 bases between them. CDR3 amino acids: CASSVGSSGTTEAFF. CDR3 in DNA: TGTGCCAGCAGTGTTGGCAGCTCGGGCACCACTGAAGCTTTCTTT.

The sample holds many counts of this clonotype. A junction boundary mismatches the germline segment, possibly from a read error. The V gene is TRBV4-3, the J gene TRBJ2-7; D may be TRBD1 (6 bases). The CDR3 has 15 residues. Germline CDR1 and CDR2: LGHNA and YSLEER. The CDR3 DNA sequence: TGTGCCAGCAGCCAAGTTCGGGCAGGGGCGTACGAGCAGTACTTC. This gives the protein CASSQVRAGAYEQYF.

This clonotype has ten or more counts. The chain combines TRBV20-1 with TRBJ1-5, with TRBD1 identical over 12 bases. V lost 0 bases and J lost 7; bases outside the gene matches: 7. The CDR3 extends over 16 amino acids. Germline CDR1 reads DFQATT; CDR2 reads SNEGSKA (reference sequence). CDR3: CSARDRDRGLLQPQHF. The DNA of the CDR3 is TGCAGTGCTAGAGATCGGGACAGGGGGCTCCTCCAGCCCCAGCATTTT.

This clonotype was seen a few times. This chain uses TRBV27 with TRBJ1-1, with D perhaps TRBD1 (5 bases). CDR3 length equals 17 residues. The germline gives CDR1 MNHEY, CDR2 SMNVEV (reference sequence). V lost 7 bases, J lost 0 bases, and 21 bases lay in between. The CDR3 sequence is CASKWGAGRNVNTEAFF. The CDR3 region has the DNA TGTGCCAGCAAATGGGGCGCTGGACGGAACGTGAACACTGAAGCTTTCTTT.

This clonotype was recorded a few times. CDR3 residues: CASRTRTSGETQYF. CDR3 DNA sequence: TGTGCCAGCAGAACCAGGACTAGCGGGGAGACCCAGTACTTC. The rearrangement uses TRBV6-2 or TRBV6-3 and TRBJ2-5; the match to TRBD2 covers 11 bases. Trimming removed 6 bases from V and 5 bases from J; junction bases left unmatched: 5. This CDR3 comprises 14 residues. Germline V gene lookup returns CDR1 MNHEY and CDR2 SVGEGT.

This rearrangement joins TRBV19 to TRBJ1-2, with TRBD1 matching over 11 bases. Germline CDR1 and CDR2: LNHDA and SQIVND (reference sequence). Losses at the gene ends were 7 bases for V and 4 bases for J; bases not matched to a gene: 11. The CDR3 contains 16 residues. CDR3 loop: CASNPGRTGGVYGYTF. The DNA for the CDR3 is TGTGCCAGTAACCCAGGTCGGACAGGGGGCGTCTATGGCTACACCTTC. Looking up the rest from reference TRBV19 and TRBJ1-2 gives the full variable domain: DGGITQSPKYLFRKEGQNVTLSCEQNLNHDAMYWYRQDPGQGLRLIYYSQIVNDFQKGDIAEGYSVSREKKESFPLTVTSAQKNPTAFYLCASNPGRTGGVYGYTFGSGTRLTVV.

This clonotype was seen at least ten times. V and J are TRBV27 and TRBJ2-3; D call uncertain. The CDR3 extends over 13 amino acids. V was pared by 5 bases and J by 4 bases, with 10 bases between. CDR1 MNHEY and CDR2 SMNVEV come from the germline V gene (reference sequence). The CDR3 protein is CASSPYAPDTQYF. The CDR3 bases are TGTGCCAGCAGTCCCTACGCACCAGATACGCAGTATTTT.

This clonotype occurred many times. The chain couples TRBV28 to TRBJ2-1; D is perhaps TRBD2 (6 bases). Germline CDR1 MDHEN, CDR2 SYDVKM. With 6 bases removed from V and 2 bases from J, the gap between germline ends came to 17 bases. The CDR3 is made up of 16 amino acids. The CDR3 sequence: CASSTRLDGTYNEQFF. CDR3 DNA sequence: TGTGCCAGCAGCACTCGACTAGACGGGACCTACAATGAGCAGTTCTTC.

This chain uses TRBV6-5 with TRBJ1-4; 8 bases align to TRBD1. Germline V gene sequence: CDR1 MNHEY, CDR2 SVGAGI. Losses at the gene ends were 6 bases for V and 6 bases for J; bases not matched to a gene: 9. The CDR3 has 15 amino acids. This chain's CDR3 is CASRQTGTGDEKLFF. CDR3 nucleotides: TGTGCCAGCAGACAAACCGGGACAGGAGATGAAAAACTGTTTTTT.

This clonotype has ten or more counts. V gene TRBV20-1 combines with J gene TRBJ1-4; D unclear. CDR3 size: 14 residues. The germline gives CDR1 DFQATT, CDR2 SNEGSKA (reference sequence). V gave up 0 bases and J gave up 7 bases, with 12 bases separating them. CDR3 loop: CSARDPAYPEKLFF. DNA for the CDR3: TGCAGTGCTAGAGATCCAGCATATCCTGAAAAACTGTTTTTT.

Ten or more counts support this clonotype. The chain uses TRBV28 and TRBJ2-7; D might be TRBD1 (5 bases). This CDR3 comprises 15 residues. V shed 5 bases and J shed 1 base, with 15 bases lying between them. Per the germline V gene, CDR1 is MDHEN and CDR2 is SYDVKM. The CDR3 loop reads CASSPGLTVSYEQYF. CDR3 DNA: TGTGCCAGCAGTCCCGGATTGACAGTATCCTACGAGCAGTACTTC. Full variable domain (rest looked up from reference TRBV28 and TRBJ2-7): DVKVTQSSRYLVKRTGEKVFLECVQDMDHENMFWYRQDPGLGLRLIYFSYDVKMKEKGDIPEGYSVSREKKERFSLILESASTNQTSMYLCASSPGLTVSYEQYFGPGTRLTVT.

The sample holds many counts of this clonotype. The V call is TRBV5-1, the J call TRBJ1-4; no clear D. Germline assignment: CDR1 SGHRS and CDR2 YFSETQ. Between the trimmed V and J ends, which lost 2 bases and 0 bases, there was a span of 11 bases. The CDR3 runs 16 residues. The DNA of the CDR3 is TGCGCCAGCAGCTTTGGACCGATGGCAACTAATGAAAAACTGTTTTTT. It translates to CASSFGPMATNEKLFF.

This clonotype appeared many times. The J gene is TRBJ2-1, the V gene TRBV21-1; the D call TRBD2 from the table was never checked on the DNA. TRBV21-1 is noted as a pseudogene. The CDR3 runs 16 residues. CDR3 DNA: TGTGCCAGCAGCAAAGTGGAATCGTCTGCGGGAGATGAGCAGTTCTTC. Residues: CASSKVESSAGDEQFF.

At least ten counts were recorded for this clonotype. The chain has TRBV21-1 and TRBJ2-1; the table assigns TRBD2, which was not confirmed against the DNA. TRBV21-1 is labeled a pseudogene. The CDR3 has 19 amino acids. The CDR3: CASSVGEGRGTPSYNEQFF. The CDR3 DNA reads TGTGCCAGCAGCGTAGGGGAGGGACGCGGGACGCCCTCCTACAATGAGCAGTTCTTC.

This clonotype was detected ten times or more. The chain couples TRBV12-3 or TRBV12-4 to TRBJ2-6; D is possibly TRBD1 (6 bases). V was clipped by 5 bases and J by 1 base, with 9 bases between them. The CDR3 length is 15 residues. The CDR3 loop reads CASSPGDSGANVLTF. The CDR3 DNA is TGTGCCAGCAGTCCAGGGGATTCTGGGGCCAACGTCCTGACTTTC.

This clonotype was detected ten times or more. The chain carries TRBV28 and TRBJ2-4, with D unclear. The CDR3 is 12 amino acids. Looked up from germline, CDR1 is MDHEN and CDR2 is SYDVKM. Trimming removed 4 bases at V and 10 bases at J, with 11 bases between. CDR3 coding DNA: TGTGCCAGCAGTTCCCCCCCCTCGATTCAGTACTTC. Translated, it gives CASSSPPSIQYF.

Within the sample, this clonotype is medium-sized. For the CDR3, the DNA is TGCGCCAGCAGCTTGGGCTCGGGCCACAATGAGCAGTTCTTC. Translated: CASSLGSGHNEQFF. This rearrangement joins TRBV5-1 to TRBJ2-1; D not certain. Per the germline V gene, CDR1 is SGHRS and CDR2 is YFSETQ. This CDR3 is 14 amino acids long. The V end lost 0 bases, the J end lost 5 bases, and 9 bases lay between the germline ends.

This chain connects TRBV7-3 to TRBJ1-5; unclear D gene. The germline V and J ends were trimmed by 3 bases and 4 bases, with 7 bases remaining between them. CDR3 length equals 13 residues. Looked up from germline, CDR1 is SGHTA and CDR2 is FQGTGA. The CDR3 DNA reads as TGTGCCAGCAGCTTTGCCCGAAATCAGCCCCAGCATTTT. Protein: CASSFARNQPQHF.

This clonotype was observed many times. This chain joins TRBV9 and TRBJ2-3, with D maybe TRBD1 (5 bases). Germline CDR1 reads SGDLS; CDR2 reads YYNGEE. This CDR3 contains 15 residues. The V gene lost 0 bases and the J gene lost 0 bases, with 8 bases spanning the gap. The CDR3 spells CASSVDRTSTDTQYF. The CDR3 DNA reads TGTGCCAGCAGCGTAGACAGGACGAGCACAGATACGCAGTATTTT.

This clonotype appeared many times. V gene TRBV15 combines with J gene TRBJ2-5; D not resolved. Germline V CDR1 and CDR2: LNHNV, YYDKDF (reference sequence). There are 16 residues in the CDR3. Trimming pared 1 base from V and 5 bases from J, leaving 17 bases between. CDR3 in amino acids: CATSRVVWVGLETQYF. CDR3 in DNA: TGTGCCACCAGCAGAGTCGTGTGGGTTGGATTGGAGACCCAGTACTTC.

In this sample, this clonotype turned up many times. CDR3 coding DNA: TGCGCCAGCCAGCGGGGATACGAGCAGTACTTC. Its protein is CASQRGYEQYF. The chain employs TRBV10-2 and TRBJ2-7, with 7 bases aligning to TRBD2. CDR1 is WSHSY and CDR2 is SAAADI in the germline V gene. Trimming at V came to 8 bases and at J to 4 bases, leaving 2 bases not matched to a gene. The CDR3 sequence is 11 residues long.

The sample holds many counts of this clonotype. The chain has TRBV6-5 and TRBJ2-7; no firm D call. Germline loops: CDR1 MNHEY, CDR2 SVGAGI. The CDR3 totals 16 residues. The V gene lost 0 bases and the J gene lost 7 bases, with 19 bases spanning the gap. CDR3 DNA: TGTGCCAGCAGTTACTCGACGGCTCCTGTCCCCCCGGAGCAGTACTTC. It specifies CASSYSTAPVPPEQYF.

This clonotype has ten or more counts. J is TRBJ2-2 and V is TRBV18; D possibly corresponds to TRBD2 (5 bases). Per the germline V gene, CDR1 is KGHSH and CDR2 is LQKENI. V dropped 2 bases and J dropped 2 bases, with 9 bases sitting between them. The CDR3 length is 15 residues. The CDR3 region is CASSPTGTNTGELFF. CDR3 in DNA: TGTGCCAGCTCACCAACGGGAACCAACACCGGGGAGCTGTTTTTT.